This TCR beta chain emerged from a study of neoadjuvant anti-PD-1 for oral cavity cancer (dated by TCRdb to the early 2020s). Background on the whole study: Three to four biweekly doses of nivolumab at 3 mg/kg were mostly administered to patients before curative-intent surgical resection. Patients who did not progress were given a fourth nivolumab dose at about day 43 and had definitive surgical resection on days 50-56. Patients with complete response, partial response or stable disease by RECIST 1.1 were defined as responders, whereas patients with progression were defined as non-responders. The parent correlative cohort had around 11 patients and a response rate of roughly 34%.

Spanning cysteine to phenylalanine, the CDR3 consists of 16 amino acids. The entry retains the CDR3 DNA only, 48 bases that are in frame from base 1. Trimming at the junction amounts to 4 bases on V and 0 bases on J, and the germline ends lie 13 bases apart. The germline V gene sets CDR1 to SGHRS and CDR2 to YFSETQ. To note about this clone: Its antigen is not yet known. No base quality values were provided; no much bigger clone lies one nucleotide off.

What the study reported, not specific to this receptor: Higher pretreatment blood Treg/Th17 ratios correlated with higher pretreatment blood TCRbeta clonality and lower post-treatment tumor TCRbeta clonality. The TCR analyses had only a few patients in each response group, and the authors called for validation in larger cohorts. After neoadjuvant nivolumab, significantly higher T cell clonality (Gini index) was found within PBMCs in non-responders than in responders.

PBMC libraries used mostly around 500 ng of input genomic DNA for deep sequencing, with six replicates per sample. Following the manufacturer's instructions, the team built TCRbeta libraries using the immunoSEQ hsTCRbeta kit. Sequencing of the completed libraries took place using an Illumina NovaSeq 6000 S4 flow cell after they had been pooled to 3 nM. Processing in the source paper ran as follows. Raw data preprocessing and quality control were performed with the immunoSEQ Analyzer. The analysis was limited to productive rearrangements, and each clonotype was defined by a unique CDR3 amino acid sequence. Repertoire clonality was estimated as the Gini-Simpson index, computed with the R package tcR. Student's t test was used to compare Gini indices, while Pearson correlation assessed associations with tumor size change. In TCRdb, the immuneACCESS table is reduced to in-frame sequences with V and J assigned. These tables do not hold every clone; where another copy was compared, an unresolved V gene accounts for under half, and the others remain unexplained. V, J and clone size are taken as reported in that table, and D and trimming were inferred from the DNA itself. The sample data list 7,500 to 10,000 clones, and roughly 70% of these were observed just once. The top ten clonotypes cover 4.2% of the sample.

The time point label corresponds to: after neoadjuvant nivolumab, at surgical resection. Patients had been newly diagnosed with stage II-IVA oral cavity squamous cell carcinoma, and no prior systemic or radiation treatment had been given to the patients. The cohort was made up of patients with locally advanced, HPV-negative oral cavity squamous cell carcinoma. Peripheral blood mononuclear cells were analyzed directly, without maintenance or expansion in culture. Samples were obtained from a longitudinal correlative study of a single-arm phase II trial of neoadjuvant nivolumab in oral cavity squamous cell carcinoma. Subject-matched pre- and post-treatment PBMCs and tumors from three responders and three non-responders underwent genomic DNA-based TCRbeta sequencing. Peripheral blood mononuclear cells were collected before nivolumab treatment and were collected again after treatment, at the time of surgery. The Maxwell RSC DNA from Cells kit was used to extract genomic DNA from PBMCs.

This TCR was sampled from a person between 40 and 79 years old with oral cavity squamous cell carcinoma. The V and J genes are TRBV5-1 and TRBJ2-2; a tentative D call is TRBD2 (6 bases match). This sample comprised PBMCs, obtained after nivolumab (anti-PD-1) treatment. CDR3 loop: CASSRGGIANTGELFF. The sequenced DNA is TGCGCCAGCAGCCGTGGCGGGATTGCGAACACCGGGGAGCTGTTTTTT.